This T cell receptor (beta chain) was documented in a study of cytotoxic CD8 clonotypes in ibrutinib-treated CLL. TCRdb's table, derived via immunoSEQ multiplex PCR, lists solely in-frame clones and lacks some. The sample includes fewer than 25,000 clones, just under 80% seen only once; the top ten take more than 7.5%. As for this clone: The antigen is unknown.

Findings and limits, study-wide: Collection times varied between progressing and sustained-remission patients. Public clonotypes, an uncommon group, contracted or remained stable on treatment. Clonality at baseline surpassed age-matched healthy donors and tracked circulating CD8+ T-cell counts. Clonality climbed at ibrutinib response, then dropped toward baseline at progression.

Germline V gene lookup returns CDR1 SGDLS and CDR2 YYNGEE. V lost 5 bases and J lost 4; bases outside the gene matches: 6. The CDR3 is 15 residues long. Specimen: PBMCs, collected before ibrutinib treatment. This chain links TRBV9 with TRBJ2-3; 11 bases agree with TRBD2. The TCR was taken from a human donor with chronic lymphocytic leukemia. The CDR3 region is CASSPSGRSADTQYF. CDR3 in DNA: TGTGCCAGCAGTCCTAGCGGGAGGTCAGCAGATACGCAGTATTTT. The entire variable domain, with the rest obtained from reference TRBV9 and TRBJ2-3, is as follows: DSGVTQTPKHLITATGQRVTLRCSPRSGDLSVYWYQQSLDQGLQFLIQYYNGEERAKGNILERFSAQQFPDLHSELNLSSLELGDSALYFCASSPSGRSADTQYFGPGTRLTVL.